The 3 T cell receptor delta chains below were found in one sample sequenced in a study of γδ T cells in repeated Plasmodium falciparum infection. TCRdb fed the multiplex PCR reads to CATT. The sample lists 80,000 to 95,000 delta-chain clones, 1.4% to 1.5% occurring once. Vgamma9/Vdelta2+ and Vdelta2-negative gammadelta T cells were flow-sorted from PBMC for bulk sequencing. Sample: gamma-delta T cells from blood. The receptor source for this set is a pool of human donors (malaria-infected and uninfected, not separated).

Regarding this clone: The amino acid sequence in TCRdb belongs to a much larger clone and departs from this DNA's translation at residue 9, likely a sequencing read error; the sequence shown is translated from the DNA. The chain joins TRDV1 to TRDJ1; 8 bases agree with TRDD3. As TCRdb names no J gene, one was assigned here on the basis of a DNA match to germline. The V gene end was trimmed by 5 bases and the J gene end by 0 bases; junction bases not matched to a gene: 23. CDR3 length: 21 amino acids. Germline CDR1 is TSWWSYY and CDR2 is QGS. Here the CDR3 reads CALGNVPTPGDRGLYTDKLIF. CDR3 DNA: TGTGCTCTTGGGAACGTCCCTACGCCGGGGGATAGGGGACTGTACACCGATAAACTCATCTTT.

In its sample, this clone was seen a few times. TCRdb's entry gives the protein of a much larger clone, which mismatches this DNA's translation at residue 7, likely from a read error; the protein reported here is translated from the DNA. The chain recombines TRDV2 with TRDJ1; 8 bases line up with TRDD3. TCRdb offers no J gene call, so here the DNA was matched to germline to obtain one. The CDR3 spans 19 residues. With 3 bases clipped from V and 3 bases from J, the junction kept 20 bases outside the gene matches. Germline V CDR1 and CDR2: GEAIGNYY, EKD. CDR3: CACDPLLTGGPTASDKLIF. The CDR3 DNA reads TGTGCCTGTGACCCCCTGCTTACTGGGGGCCCCACCGCCTCCGATAAACTCATCTTT.

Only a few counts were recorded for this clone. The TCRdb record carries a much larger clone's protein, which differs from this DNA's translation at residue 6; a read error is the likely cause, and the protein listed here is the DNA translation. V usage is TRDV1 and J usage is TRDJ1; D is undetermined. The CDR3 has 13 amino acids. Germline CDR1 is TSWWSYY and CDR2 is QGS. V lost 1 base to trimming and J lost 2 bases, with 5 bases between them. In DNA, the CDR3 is TGTGCTCTTGGGGAACATTGTACCGATAAACTCATCTTT. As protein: CALGEHCTDKLIF.